Each of the 26 T cell receptor beta chains below was sequenced from the same sample in a study of cytomegalovirus exposure and HLA in healthy donors. The PCR used 60 Vbeta and 13 Jbeta primers. Sequenced by immunoSEQ multiplex PCR; TCRdb stores in-frame clones only, minus some. The table includes 85,000 to 130,000 clones, 75% to 85% detected once. The sequenced material came from PBMCs. The source is a female donor in good health and CMV-seropositive.

Turning to this clone: At one end the junction does not follow the germline gene, possibly because of a read error. The chain employs TRBV10-1 and TRBJ2-4, with D tentatively TRBD1 (6 bases). CDR1 and CDR2 (germline): WNHNN, SYGVQD (reference sequence). The CDR3 extends over 13 amino acids. The CDR3 protein is CASSEAGANSQYF. The CDR3 region has the DNA TGCGCCAGCAGTGAAGCAGGGGCTAACAGTCAGTACTTC.

The chain carries TRBV9 and TRBJ1-6, with 9 bases that match TRBD1. Germline trimming cut 3 bases from V and 10 bases from J; bases unmatched to any gene: 8. Germline V gene lookup returns CDR1 SGDLS and CDR2 YYNGEE. This CDR3 comprises 15 residues. Written as DNA, the CDR3 is TGTGCCAGCAGCGATCGGACAGGGGTCGGATCACCCCTCCACTTT. Translated: CASSDRTGVGSPLHF.

The chain recombines TRBV10-1 with TRBJ2-1, with D possibly being TRBD2 (5 bases). Germline CDR1 reads WNHNN; CDR2 reads SYGVQD (reference sequence). The CDR3 totals 13 residues. With 8 bases removed from V and 3 bases from J, the gap between germline ends came to 11 bases. CDR3 sequence (DNA): TGCGCCAGCGCGGGTTACAACTACAATGAGCAGTTCTTC. It specifies CASAGYNYNEQFF.

This chain uses TRBV4-3 with TRBJ2-3; D unclear. The CDR3 sequence is 16 residues long. CDR1 and CDR2 (germline): LGHNA, YSLEER. V was pared by 0 bases and J by 7 bases, with 17 bases between. The CDR3 DNA reads as TGCGCCAGCAGCCAAGAGGCAATTCTAGATCGGTATACGCAGTATTTT. Translation: CASSQEAILDRYTQYF.

The V gene is TRBV6-6, the J gene TRBJ1-2; TRBD1 agrees at 7 bases. The V gene end was trimmed by 7 bases and the J gene end by 5 bases; junction bases not matched to a gene: 13. Germline V CDR1 and CDR2: MNHNY, SVGAGI (reference sequence). This CDR3 contains 15 residues. The DNA of the CDR3 is TGTGCCAGCACCCAGACAGGGCTCAAAATTTATGGCTACACCTTC. Protein: CASTQTGLKIYGYTF.

This sequence joins TRBV4-1 and TRBJ1-2; D gene uncertain. Germline V gene sequence: CDR1 MGHRA, CDR2 YSYEKL. The V gene lost 3 bases and the J gene lost 3 bases, with 11 bases spanning the gap. The CDR3 covers 14 residues. CDR3 sequence: CASSHPGEDYGYTF. The CDR3 bases are TGCGCCAGCAGCCATCCCGGGGAGGACTATGGCTACACCTTC.

This clone was seen more than once but under ten times. The rearrangement links TRBV15 to TRBJ2-3; no definite D call. Germline loops: CDR1 LNHNV, CDR2 YYDKDF (reference sequence). The CDR3 is 16 amino acids. V gave up 0 bases and J gave up 2 bases, with 12 bases separating them. The CDR3 reads CATSRDTSTYTDTQYF. DNA of the CDR3: TGTGCCACCAGCAGAGATACGTCGACTTACACAGATACGCAGTATTTT.

The chain uses TRBV4-1 and TRBJ1-3; D is perhaps TRBD1 (6 bases). V lost 1 base to trimming and J lost 5 bases, with 12 bases between them. Germline V gives CDR1 MGHRA, CDR2 YSYEKL. This CDR3 has 15 residues. CDR3 region: CASSQGDGQRNTIYF. CDR3 bases: TGCGCCAGCAGCCAAGGCGACGGACAGAGAAACACCATATATTTT.

This clone appeared a few times. The chain recombines TRBV30 with TRBJ2-7, with 13 bases identical to TRBD2. This CDR3 has 16 amino acids. Germline CDR1 reads GTSNPN; CDR2 reads SVGIG (reference sequence). The junction had 9 bases not matched to a gene; V was cut back by 6 bases and J by 1 base. The CDR3 protein is CACRTSGRAGSYEQYF. CDR3 bases: TGTGCCTGCAGAACTAGCGGGAGGGCCGGGTCCTACGAGCAGTACTTC.

This chain uses TRBV7-9 with TRBJ1-6; D gene unclear. The CDR3 covers 14 residues. Trimming cost V 0 bases and J 7 bases, with 7 bases left between them. CDR1 and CDR2 from the germline V gene are SEHNR and FQNEAQ (reference sequence). DNA of the CDR3: TGTGCCAGCAGCTTAGCGCACGGGAATTCACCCCTCCACTTT. Protein product: CASSLAHGNSPLHF.

The sample holds a few counts of this clone. The chain has TRBV27 and TRBJ2-7; no definite D call. V lost 4 bases and J lost 6, with 10 bases in between. The CDR3 totals 12 residues. CDR1 is MNHEY and CDR2 is SMNVEV in the germline V gene (reference sequence). CDR3 nucleotides: TGTGCCAGCAGTTCCTCTGGGCCCGAGCAGTACTTC. Protein product: CASSSSGPEQYF.

The V gene is TRBV30, the J gene TRBJ1-6, with D unresolved. The V gene's germline CDR1 is GTSNPN and CDR2 SVGIG (reference sequence). This CDR3 is built from 13 residues. V dropped 3 bases and J dropped 4 bases, with 7 bases sitting between them. CDR3 in DNA: TGTGCCTGGAGCCCTACGTATAATTCACCCCTCCACTTT. This gives the protein CAWSPTYNSPLHF. Full variable domain (remainder filled in from reference TRBV30 and TRBJ1-6): SQTIHQWPATLVQPVGSPLSLECTVEGTSNPNLYWYRQAAGRGLQLLFYSVGIGQISSEVPQNLSASRPQDRQFILSSKKLLLSDSGFYLCAWSPTYNSPLHFGNGTRLTVT.

CDR3 sequence (DNA): TGCGCCAGCAGTCCAGGGAAGGGCTCCAGCTCCTATAATTCACCCCTCCACTTT. Translated, it gives CASSPGKGSSSYNSPLHF. The chain employs TRBV10-1 and TRBJ1-6; TRBD1 might be the D (5 bases). CDR1 WNHNN and CDR2 SYGVQD come from the germline V gene (reference sequence). V was trimmed by 5 bases and J by 0 bases, leaving 17 bases between them. CDR3 length: 18 residues.

This clone was counted once. J is TRBJ2-5 and V is TRBV9, with 7 bases fitting TRBD2. Judging by the DNA end, TRBJ2-7 fits better; the J call may be wrong. Germline lookup yields CDR1 SGDLS and CDR2 YYNGEE. The CDR3 extends over 15 amino acids. The chain's CDR3 is CASSVTAGETYEQYF. CDR3 DNA: TGTGCCAGCAGCGTAACGGCGGGGGAGACCTACGAGCAGTACTTC.

For the CDR3, the DNA is TGCGCCAGCAGCCAAGAGAGCGGACAGGGGGCAAAAAACATTCAGTACTTC. Translating it yields CASSQESGQGAKNIQYF. The chain couples TRBV4-3 to TRBJ2-4; 11 bases are shared with TRBD1. The V and J ends lost 0 bases and 4 bases, in that order; junction bases with no gene match: 5. Germline V gives CDR1 LGHNA, CDR2 YSLEER. CDR3 size: 17 residues.

V usage is TRBV27 and J usage is TRBJ1-1, with D maybe TRBD1 (5 bases). The CDR3 totals 14 residues. Between the trimmed V and J ends, which lost 4 bases and 5 bases, there was a span of 14 bases. Germline CDR1 and CDR2: MNHEY and SMNVEV (reference sequence). The CDR3 DNA sequence: TGTGCCAGCAGTTGGATTGCAGGGTCAACTGAAGCTTTCTTT. This encodes CASSWIAGSTEAFF.

This clone has more than one count but fewer than ten. V and J are TRBV5-1 and TRBJ1-4, with a weak D call TRBD1 (5 bases). Germline loops: CDR1 SGHRS, CDR2 YFSETQ. CDR3 length equals 17 residues. Trimming removed 4 bases from V and 3 bases from J, with 19 bases in between. The CDR3 protein is CASSVGGAGSANEKLFF. The CDR3 region has the DNA TGCGCCAGCAGCGTTGGCGGGGCCGGATCGGCTAATGAAAAACTGTTTTTT.

The chain recombines TRBV7-2 with TRBJ2-1, with TRBD1 as a possible D gene (6 bases). Germline V CDR1 and CDR2: SGHTA, FQGNSA. The V end was cut by 5 bases, the J end by 1 base, with 9 bases between. This CDR3 is built from 14 residues. The CDR3 sequence: CASSRQASYNEQFF. CDR3 nucleotide sequence: TGTGCCAGCAGCAGACAGGCGTCCTACAATGAGCAGTTCTTC.

CDR3 residues: CASSVGLGTYEQYF. Written as DNA, the CDR3 is TGTGCCAGCAGCGTGGGACTCGGAACCTACGAGCAGTACTTC. The chain recombines TRBV5-5 with TRBJ2-5, with D maybe TRBD2 (6 bases). The J call is in doubt because the DNA end fits TRBJ2-7 better. The CDR3 runs to 14 residues. Germline CDR1 is SGHKS and CDR2 is YYEKEE (reference sequence).

V is TRBV7-2 and J is TRBJ1-1; D is unresolved. The V and J ends lost 6 bases and 0 bases respectively, with 11 bases between them. Looked up from germline, CDR1 is SGHTA and CDR2 is FQGNSA. There are 14 residues in the CDR3. The CDR3 spells CASSLTPVNTEAFF. In DNA, the CDR3 is TGTGCCAGCAGTTTGACACCAGTGAACACTGAAGCTTTCTTT.

The CDR3 region is CASSREYEQYF. The CDR3 DNA reads TGTGCCAGCAGCCGAGAATACGAGCAGTACTTC. The rearrangement uses TRBV9 and TRBJ2-7; no clear D. Trimming removed 4 bases from V and 4 bases from J, with 6 bases in between. CDR1 is SGDLS, CDR2 YYNGEE, per germline. This CDR3 has 11 residues.

J is TRBJ2-7 and V is TRBV30, with 10 bases aligning to TRBD1. After removal of 8 bases from V and 2 bases from J, the junction contained 12 bases not matched to a gene. This CDR3 comprises 15 residues. CDR1 GTSNPN and CDR2 SVGIG come from the germline V gene (reference sequence). CDR3 region: CAGIRGQGYPYEQYF. The CDR3 DNA follows: TGTGCCGGGATAAGGGGACAGGGGTACCCCTACGAGCAGTACTTC.

The CDR3 coding sequence is TGTGCCTGGAGGAAGGGACAGGGGGTATACGAGCAGTACTTC. This gives the protein CAWRKGQGVYEQYF. This rearrangement joins TRBV30 to TRBJ2-7, with 11 nucleotides matching TRBD1. The CDR3 covers 14 residues. J was trimmed by 4 bases and V by 3 bases; bases with no gene match: 5. Germline assignment: CDR1 GTSNPN and CDR2 SVGIG (reference sequence).

The chain links TRBV10-3 to TRBJ2-3; 11 bases fit TRBD2. Trimming at V came to 4 bases and at J to 6 bases, leaving 6 bases not matched to a gene. The length of the CDR3 is 15 residues. Germline V gene lookup returns CDR1 ENHRY and CDR2 SYGVKD. The CDR3 nucleotides read TGTGCCATCAGTGGACTAGCGGGATCCTCGGATACGCAGTATTTT. Protein sequence: CAISGLAGSSDTQYF.

This chain joins TRBV10-3 and TRBJ1-1, with D perhaps TRBD1 (5 bases). Germline V gene sequence: CDR1 ENHRY, CDR2 SYGVKD. Trimming removed 4 bases from V and 1 base from J, with 13 bases in between. The CDR3 runs 15 residues. CDR3 nucleotides: TGTGCCATCAGTGTGGGGCAGGGAGGGAACACTGAAGCTTTCTTT. Residues: CAISVGQGGNTEAFF.

This clone has at least ten counts. Here the CDR3 reads CASSQGAGNQPQHF. The CDR3 nucleotides are TGTGCCAGCAGCCAGGGGGCTGGCAATCAGCCCCAGCATTTT. The chain has TRBV5-4 and TRBJ1-5; 8 nucleotides align to TRBD1. The CDR3 runs to 14 residues. CDR1 and CDR2 (germline): SGHNT, YYREEE (reference sequence). V gave up 4 bases and J gave up 2 bases; unmatched junction bases: 2.